These T cell receptor beta chains were read from a single sample in a study of blood T cell repertoires in COVID-19. TCRdb's copy holds only in-frame clones and misses some; the assay was immunoSEQ multiplex PCR. The sample consists of about 200,000 clones, around nine tenths of them appearing once. Specimen: peripheral blood. These receptors all come from a man aged 18-30 years with active or convalescent COVID-19. Both conserved end residues are part of each CDR3. D genes are given only for firm matches. Size is stated for part of the rows, as once, few or many counts, or as a class when the clone is expanded.

clone size	V gene	D gene	J gene	CDR3 protein	CDR3 DNA
-	TRBV6-5	-	TRBJ2-2	CASTKTHSYTGELFF	TGTGCCAGCACCAAAACCCACAGTTACACCGGGGAGCTGTTTTTT
-	TRBV4-2	-	TRBJ1-5	CASSQGVVEQPQHF	TGTGCCAGCAGCCAGGGAGTCGTAGAGCAGCCCCAGCATTTT
-	TRBV12-3/TRBV12-4	-	TRBJ1-1	CASRQVGGVRAFF	TGTGCCAGCAGACAAGTCGGGGGGGTAAGAGCTTTCTTT
once	TRBV6-5	-	TRBJ1-3	CASRLSSGNTIYF	TGTGCCAGCAGGCTGAGCTCTGGAAACACCATATATTTT
-	TRBV18	-	TRBJ1-2	CASSPAGVPYGYTF	TGTGCCAGCTCACCGGCAGGGGTGCCCTATGGCTACACCTTC
-	TRBV5-4	TRBD1	TRBJ1-2	CASSTGGDYGYTF	TGTGCCAGCAGCACAGGGGGCGACTATGGCTACACCTTC
-	TRBV19	TRBD2	TRBJ2-7	CASSVLAGDSYEQYF	TGTGCCAGTAGTGTTCTAGCGGGAGATTCCTACGAGCAGTACTTC
-	TRBV6-4	-	TRBJ2-1	CASSEAGEYGEQFF	TGTGCCAGCAGTGAGGCAGGGGAATACGGGGAGCAGTTCTTC
-	TRBV27	TRBD1	TRBJ2-1	CASRRQGYNEQFF	TGTGCCAGCAGGAGACAGGGTTACAATGAGCAGTTCTTC
-	TRBV7-9	-	TRBJ2-3	CASRLLSTDTQYF	TGTGCCAGCCGACTTCTTAGCACAGATACGCAGTATTTT
-	TRBV7-8	-	TRBJ2-7	CASSPRVGGGYEQYF	TGTGCCAGCAGCCCTAGGGTGGGAGGCGGCTACGAGCAGTACTTC
many	TRBV18	-	TRBJ1-2	CASSPRQTLNYGYTF	TGTGCCAGCTCACCTAGACAGACACTTAACTATGGCTACACCTTC
-	TRBV11-2	TRBD1	TRBJ1-2	CASSSLQGWYGYTF	TGTGCCAGCAGCTCCCTACAGGGGTGGTATGGCTACACCTTC
-	TRBV3-1/TRBV3-2	-	TRBJ2-7	CASSPGRSYEQYF	TGTGCCAGCAGCCCAGGGCGCTCCTACGAGCAGTACTTC
-	TRBV14	-	TRBJ1-2	CASSPYASGDLYGYTF	TGTGCCAGCAGCCCTTACGCGTCCGGGGATCTCTATGGCTACACCTTC
-	TRBV7-7	-	TRBJ2-5	CASSPGRTVQETQYF	TGTGCCAGCAGCCCCGGTCGTACAGTCCAAGAGACCCAGTACTTC
-	TRBV6-5	TRBD1	TRBJ1-2	CASSPGTGRFYGYTF	TGTGCCAGCAGCCCCGGGACAGGGAGATTCTATGGCTACACCTTC
-	TRBV6-4	-	TRBJ1-5	CASSEGDSNQPQHF	TGTGCCAGCAGTGAAGGGGATAGCAATCAGCCCCAGCATTTT
few	TRBV6-6	-	TRBJ1-5	CASTSGGASNQPQHF	TGTGCCAGCACTTCAGGAGGCGCCTCCAATCAGCCCCAGCATTTT
-	TRBV6-2/TRBV6-3	TRBD1	TRBJ2-5	CASSYVGQQETQYF	TGTGCCAGCAGTTACGTGGGACAGCAAGAGACCCAGTACTTC
few	TRBV5-4	-	TRBJ1-1	CASSPGLGANTEAFF	TGTGCCAGCAGCCCCGGATTAGGGGCAAACACTGAAGCTTTCTTT
-	TRBV5-4	-	TRBJ1-2	CASSLVTRAGYTF	TGTGCCAGCAGCTTGGTTACGAGGGCAGGCTACACCTTC
-	TRBV30	-	TRBJ2-7	CAWRDSGANYEQYF	TGTGCCTGGAGGGATAGCGGAGCCAACTACGAGCAGTACTTC
-	TRBV15	TRBD1	TRBJ2-2	CATSKDRGTTGELFF	TGTGCCACCAGCAAAGACAGGGGTACCACCGGGGAGCTGTTTTTT
-	TRBV5-5	TRBD1	TRBJ2-7	CASSPATGGSYEQYF	TGTGCCAGCAGCCCGGCCACAGGGGGCTCCTACGAGCAGTACTTC
once	TRBV11-2	TRBD2	TRBJ2-1	CASSGDARGLAGYNEQFF	TGTGCCAGCAGCGGAGACGCTCGGGGACTAGCGGGTTACAATGAGCAGTTCTTC
many	TRBV5-1	TRBD2	TRBJ2-7	CARTGGTLNYEQYF	TGCGCCAGGACGGGGGGGACCTTAAACTACGAGCAGTACTTC
once	TRBV7-8	TRBD2	TRBJ2-2	CASSPRGGTGELFF	TGTGCCAGCAGCCCGCGGGGGGGCACCGGGGAGCTGTTTTTT
-	TRBV13	-	TRBJ1-3	CASSLSGTSGNTIYF	TGTGCCAGCAGCTTAAGCGGAACCTCTGGAAACACCATATATTTT
-	TRBV19	TRBD1	TRBJ1-1	CASSRRQGSEAFF	TGTGCCAGTAGTAGAAGACAGGGCTCTGAAGCTTTCTTT
-	TRBV5-4	-	TRBJ2-1	CASSPGSGYNEQFF	TGTGCCAGCAGCCCTGGGAGCGGTTACAATGAGCAGTTCTTC
-	TRBV5-5	-	TRBJ1-4	CASSFTGGARIEKLFF	TGTGCCAGCAGCTTTACGGGGGGCGCAAGGATTGAAAAACTGTTTTTT
-	TRBV3-1/TRBV3-2	TRBD1	TRBJ1-2	CASSRTGGNYGYTF	TGTGCCAGCAGCCGGACAGGGGGCAACTATGGCTACACCTTC
-	TRBV7-2	-	TRBJ1-5	CASSFFDGDQPQHF	TGTGCCAGCAGCTTTTTCGACGGAGATCAGCCCCAGCATTTT
-	TRBV6-6	-	TRBJ2-2	CASSDVQGATGELFF	TGTGCCAGCAGTGACGTACAGGGTGCCACCGGGGAGCTGTTTTTT
-	TRBV19	TRBD2	TRBJ2-2	CASSILAGELAGELFF	TGTGCCAGTAGTATACTAGCGGGAGAACTAGCCGGGGAGCTGTTTTTT
once	TRBV27	TRBD2	TRBJ2-1	CASLRLARGSEQFF	TGTGCCAGCTTAAGACTAGCGCGTGGATCTGAGCAGTTCTTC
-	TRBV3-1/TRBV3-2	-	TRBJ1-4	CASSQREEEKLFF	TGTGCCAGCAGCCAAAGGGAGGAGGAAAAACTGTTTTTT
few	TRBV19	-	TRBJ1-5	CASSITPSSGGLKPQHF	TGTGCCAGTAGTATCACACCCTCTTCCGGGGGGTTGAAGCCCCAGCATTTT
few	TRBV5-6	-	TRBJ2-7	CASSLPGLEQYF	TGTGCCAGCAGCTTGCCGGGTCTCGAGCAGTACTTC
-	TRBV11-2	TRBD2	TRBJ2-4	CASSLASGLGKNIQYF	TGTGCCAGCAGCTTAGCGTCGGGACTAGGTAAAAACATTCAGTACTTC
few	TRBV5-8	TRBD2	TRBJ2-5	CASSPGRGGARETQYF	TGTGCCAGCAGCCCAGGTCGCGGGGGGGCCCGGGAGACCCAGTACTTC
-	TRBV6-5	-	TRBJ2-7	CASSYRTSSYEQYF	TGTGCCAGCAGTTATCGGACTTCCTCCTACGAGCAGTACTTC
-	TRBV7-9	-	TRBJ2-7	CASSLFTPGTYEQYF	TGTGCCAGCAGCTTATTCACGCCAGGGACCTACGAGCAGTACTTC
-	TRBV7-3	TRBD2	TRBJ2-1	CASSDSGGQQFF	TGTGCCAGCAGCGACAGCGGGGGTCAGCAGTTCTTC
-	TRBV7-8	-	TRBJ1-2	CASSASVQGLGYTF	TGTGCCAGCAGCGCCAGCGTCCAGGGTCTTGGCTACACCTTC
-	TRBV18	-	TRBJ2-1	CASSQGASHEQFF	TGTGCCAGCTCACAAGGGGCCTCCCATGAGCAGTTCTTC
-	TRBV7-2	-	TRBJ2-4	CASSLTRGAKNIQYF	TGTGCCAGCAGCTTAACCCGGGGGGCCAAAAACATTCAGTACTTC
-	TRBV19	-	TRBJ2-4	CASSIDPPRAAKNIQYF	TGTGCCAGTAGTATAGATCCCCCCAGGGCAGCCAAAAACATTCAGTACTTC
-	TRBV7-2	TRBD2	TRBJ2-1	CASSFASGGSYNEQFF	TGTGCCAGCAGCTTCGCTAGCGGGGGCTCCTACAATGAGCAGTTCTTC
-	TRBV5-4	TRBD1	TRBJ1-5	CASSPGQGPHQPQHF	TGTGCCAGCAGCCCTGGACAGGGGCCTCATCAGCCCCAGCATTTT
-	TRBV3-1/TRBV3-2	-	TRBJ2-1	CASSQVGVREVEQFF	TGTGCCAGCAGCCAAGTCGGGGTAAGGGAGGTTGAGCAGTTCTTC
-	TRBV10-3	TRBD1	TRBJ1-3	CAISESTGFGNTIYF	TGTGCCATCAGTGAGTCGACAGGGTTCGGAAACACCATATATTTT
-	TRBV7-2	TRBD1	TRBJ1-2	CASSRDSYGYTF	TGTGCCAGCAGCCGGGACAGCTATGGCTACACCTTC
-	TRBV5-6	-	TRBJ1-1	CASSLSSTRTEAFF	TGTGCCAGCAGCTTGTCGTCCACTCGAACTGAAGCTTTCTTT
-	TRBV30	-	TRBJ1-6	CAWSQEVSPLHF	TGTGCCTGGTCCCAGGAAGTTTCACCCCTCCACTTT
-	TRBV27	-	TRBJ2-7	CASSLSPVTGDSSYEQYF	TGTGCCAGCAGTTTATCCCCCGTAACAGGGGACTCTTCCTACGAGCAGTACTTC
once	TRBV28	TRBD1	TRBJ2-2	CASSLDRGFTGELFF	TGTGCCAGCAGTCTGGACAGGGGGTTCACCGGGGAGCTGTTTTTT
-	TRBV6-5	TRBD1	TRBJ2-7	CASRDRGQAAYEQYF	TGTGCCAGCAGGGACAGGGGACAGGCGGCCTACGAGCAGTACTTC
-	TRBV10-2	TRBD2	TRBJ2-3	CASSESYTVAGADTQYF	TGCGCCAGCAGTGAGTCCTATACGGTAGCGGGGGCAGATACGCAGTATTTT